This T cell receptor (beta chain) emerged from a study of blood T cells in healthy people across ages. Total RNA, at least 6 micrograms per sample, came from PBMCs. Primed by a sample-barcoded 5' primer and a J-beta primer mix, a second PCR proceeded for about 7 to 11 cycles. Tags on each cDNA molecule came from a template-switch adaptor with 12 random nucleotides. MiXCR, applied by TCRdb to the 5' RACE reads, yields one record per CDR3 protein. The sample yields around 1,500,000 distinct CDR3 sequences, 28% seen once. The ends were cut back, 4 bases at V and 4 bases at J, with 15 bases in the middle. This CDR3 has 15 amino acids. Per the germline V gene, CDR1 is SGHRS and CDR2 is YFSETQ.

The sample comprised blood. The clonotype was recovered from a woman in her twenties or thirties in good health. V gene TRBV5-1 combines with J gene TRBJ2-1, with D possibly matching TRBD1 (6 bases). The CDR3 loop is CASSTGQPLYNEQFF. The CDR3, as DNA: TGCGCCAGCAGCACCGGACAGCCACTTTACAATGAGCAGTTCTTC.